The clone carrying this T cell receptor beta chain was observed a handful of times. What it binds is unknown. CDR1 is SNHLY, CDR2 FYNNEI, per germline. This CDR3 comprises 13 residues. The V gene lost 9 bases and the J gene lost 13 bases, with 25 bases spanning the gap. After constant-region reverse-primer amplification, full-length variable regions underwent semi-nested PCR with Nested Universal Primer A. A single record per CDR3 protein comes from TCRdb applying MiXCR to the 5' RACE reads. The sample contains 45,000 to 70,000 distinct CDR3 sequences, roughly 28% of which appear only once. Study observations and caveats: Greatest tumor Treg TCR overlap was with tumor naive CD4+ cells. In terms of TCR gene usage, tumor memory CD4+ T cells clustered together with blood and lymph node memory CD4+ cells, as well as with lymph node naive CD4+ cells. The larger-cohort validation was restricted to a single TCR beta V-J rearrangement rather than whole repertoires.

This chain links TRBV2 with TRBJ2-7; TRBD2 is a possible D gene (6 bases). Material: tumor-infiltrating memory CD4+ T cells sorted from the breast tumor. The subset is: memory CD4+ T cells, CD4+CD45RO+CD25-. The TCR comes from a female donor with breast cancer. CDR3 nucleotide sequence: TGTGCCAGAGTTCGGGAGAAAGGAGGCAAGCCATACTTC. Protein product: CARVREKGGKPYF.